Below, 17 T cell receptor beta chains from the same sample are listed, as sequenced in a study of beta chain features in type 1 diabetes (dated by TCRdb to the late 2010s). Receptors were amplified or captured by the immunoSEQ multiplex PCR assay. The entire isolated RNA was reverse transcribed using the High Capacity cDNA Reverse Transcription Kit, and thus expressed TCRB transcripts were sequenced. TCRdb obtained this table from immuneACCESS and retained in-frame rearrangements with V and J assigned. These tables miss some clones; where compared with another copy, unresolved V genes account for less than half of the shortfall, and the remainder is unexplained. Recorded for this sample are 600,000 to 650,000 clones; about 16% of them occurred a single time. The ten largest make up 0.093% of the sample. Sequencing was done on a sample of naive CD4+ T cells from blood. The intended sense of this specimen's cell subset or site label: true naive CD4+ T cells. The receptors originated from a young man in good health.

With regard to this clone: The same CDR3 is also encoded by other DNA sequences in this sample. The chain couples TRBV10-3 to TRBJ1-1; 9 bases fit TRBD1. CDR3 length equals 14 residues. The V segment lost 4 bases and the J segment 3 bases; nucleotides outside the gene matches: 3. The germline CDR1 and CDR2 sequences are ENHRY and SYGVKD. The CDR3 is CAISGTGGDTEAFF. For the CDR3, the DNA is TGTGCCATCAGTGGAACAGGGGGCGACACTGAAGCTTTCTTT.

The rearrangement links TRBV7-7 to TRBJ2-1, with 7 bases fitting TRBD1. This CDR3 contains 15 residues. Germline CDR1 is SSHAT and CDR2 is FNYEAQ (reference sequence). V shed 5 bases, J shed 4 bases, and the junction held 8 bases outside the gene matches. CDR3 protein: CASSPGTAYYNEQFF. The CDR3 coding sequence is TGTGCCAGCAGCCCCGGGACAGCATATTACAATGAGCAGTTCTTC.

The V and J genes are TRBV2 and TRBJ1-5; D not certain. V lost 7 bases to trimming and J lost 6 bases, with 10 bases between them. The CDR3 loop spans 12 amino acids. Germline V gives CDR1 SNHLY, CDR2 FYNNEI. The CDR3 coding sequence is TGTGCCAGCAAAAAGGACGGTCAGCCCCAGCATTTT. Amino acids: CASKKDGQPQHF.

The chain recombines TRBV7-9 with TRBJ2-1; D remains ambiguous. The CDR3 is made up of 18 amino acids. CDR1 SEHNR and CDR2 FQNEAQ come from the germline V gene (reference sequence). With 1 base removed from V and 0 bases from J, the gap between germline ends came to 16 bases. The CDR3 bases are TGTGCCAGCAGCTTAGTTGGTCGGTCCCGGAGCTCCTACAATGAGCAGTTCTTC. Translating gives CASSLVGRSRSSYNEQFF.

This clone was detected only a few times. The chain has TRBV6-1 and TRBJ1-5; D not resolved. Trimming stripped 6 bases from V and 1 base from J, with 13 bases between. This CDR3 is 15 amino acids long. In germline, CDR1 is MNHNS, CDR2 SASEGT. The CDR3 DNA sequence: TGTGCCAGCAGGAGACCGGGAGTGAGCAATCAGCCCCAGCATTTT. Protein sequence: CASRRPGVSNQPQHF.

This clone has a handful of counts. The chain combines TRBV5-1 with TRBJ2-3; 8 bases map to TRBD2. This CDR3 is 16 amino acids long. V was clipped by 2 bases and J by 6 bases; unmatched bases: 11. The germline V gene has CDR1 SGHRS and CDR2 YFSETQ. The CDR3 sequence: CASSFPGGRPRDTQYF. CDR3 nucleotides: TGCGCCAGCAGCTTCCCCGGCGGGAGGCCCCGGGATACGCAGTATTTT.

This clone was detected a few times. The V call is TRBV5-1, the J call TRBJ1-2; D ambiguous. The CDR3 covers 13 residues. The ends were cut back, 0 bases at V and 2 bases at J, with 5 bases in the middle. Germline V gene lookup returns CDR1 SGHRS and CDR2 YFSETQ. The CDR3 region has the DNA TGCGCCAGCAGCTTGGGTGGAAACTATGGCTACACCTTC. It specifies CASSLGGNYGYTF.

This clone was counted between two and nine times. This chain joins TRBV7-2 and TRBJ2-5; D ambiguous. The germline V and J ends were trimmed by 0 bases and 5 bases, with 13 bases remaining between them. The CDR3 extends over 15 amino acids. Germline V gene lookup returns CDR1 SGHTA and CDR2 FQGNSA. CDR3 amino acids: CASSLASLGLETQYF. The CDR3 nucleotides are TGTGCCAGCAGCTTAGCGTCATTGGGGTTGGAGACCCAGTACTTC.

The genes are TRBV19 and TRBJ1-1; a possible D gene is TRBD1 (6 bases). The V end was cut by 5 bases, the J end by 8 bases, with 21 bases between. The CDR3 is 15 amino acids. CDR1 is LNHDA and CDR2 is SQIVND in the germline V gene (reference sequence). As DNA, the CDR3 is TGTGCCAGTAGTGCCCTAGCTGGGACACCAGGGGAAGCTTTCTTT. As protein: CASSALAGTPGEAFF.

This clone was observed a single time. The CDR3 DNA is TGTGCCAGCAGTTGGAGCACAGGGGTTTCCTACGAGCAGTACTTC. Its translation is CASSWSTGVSYEQYF. The chain recombines TRBV2 with TRBJ2-7; 7 bases line up with TRBD1. CDR1 is SNHLY and CDR2 is FYNNEI in the germline V gene. The CDR3 is made up of 15 amino acids. Losses at the gene ends were 5 bases for V and 1 base for J; bases not matched to a gene: 8.

The rearrangement links TRBV11-2 to TRBJ1-1, with D unclear. The CDR3 covers 12 residues. Trimming pared 1 base from V and 7 bases from J, leaving 7 bases between. Germline CDR1 and CDR2: SGHAT and FQNNGV. The CDR3 region is CASSLGALEAFF. The CDR3 DNA reads as TGTGCCAGCAGCTTAGGAGCGCTTGAAGCTTTCTTT.

This clone came up a few times. This chain uses TRBV4-3 with TRBJ1-1, with D unclear. CDR1 LGHNA and CDR2 YSLEER come from the germline V gene. This CDR3 region has 16 residues. V gave up 0 bases and J gave up 2 bases, with 13 bases separating them. CDR3 nucleotide sequence: TGCGCCAGCAGCCAAGACTCGGGATTTGGAAACACTGAAGCTTTCTTT. Its protein product is CASSQDSGFGNTEAFF.

This clone was observed a few times. This rearrangement joins TRBV9 to TRBJ2-6; D is unresolved. Germline-derived CDR1 and CDR2 are SGDLS and YYNGEE. Trimming stripped 0 bases from V and 3 bases from J, with 13 bases between. This CDR3 comprises 17 residues. The DNA of the CDR3 is TGTGCCAGCAGCGTAGTGGGATCCTGGTTTGGGGCCAACGTCCTGACTTTC. It encodes CASSVVGSWFGANVLTF.

The chain couples TRBV2 to TRBJ2-6; D is unclear. The CDR3 contains 15 residues. Germline CDR1 is SNHLY and CDR2 is FYNNEI. Between the trimmed V and J ends, which lost 4 bases and 0 bases, there was a span of 7 bases. CDR3 protein: CASSGKASGANVLTF. CDR3 nucleotides: TGTGCCAGCAGTGGAAAGGCCTCTGGGGCCAACGTCCTGACTTTC.

This clone came up a few times. The chain combines TRBV6-4 with TRBJ2-3; 8 bases are shared with TRBD2. The CDR3 spans 13 residues. Germline V lookup: CDR1 MRHNA, CDR2 SNTAGT. V gave up 10 bases and J gave up 1 base; unmatched junction bases: 4. The CDR3 DNA reads as TGTGCCACCAGAGCGGGGGGCACAGATACGCAGTATTTT. Translated: CATRAGGTDTQYF.

This chain links TRBV7-3 with TRBJ2-3; D is possibly TRBD1 (5 bases). Germline V gene lookup returns CDR1 SGHTA and CDR2 FQGTGA. The CDR3 contains 13 residues. V gave up 6 bases and J gave up 2 bases, with 9 bases separating them. CDR3 coding DNA: TGTGCCAGCAGTCCACAGGCCACAGATACGCAGTATTTT. Translated: CASSPQATDTQYF.

The rearrangement links TRBV5-1 to TRBJ1-1; D is unresolved. Germline assignment: CDR1 SGHRS and CDR2 YFSETQ. Trimming removed 4 bases from V and 8 bases from J, with 9 bases in between. The CDR3 loop spans 11 amino acids. This CDR3 is CASSETTEAFF. Here the CDR3 DNA reads TGCGCCAGCAGCGAAACTACGGAAGCTTTCTTT.